The following is a T cell receptor (beta chain) sequence with its context. The target antigen is unknown. This CDR3 is 18 amino acids long. This sample stems from a study of OX40 agonist ivuxolimab in advanced cancers. Whole-study findings and limits: Specificity for antigen went undetermined in the expanded peripheral T cells. Expanded clones were, on average, more numerous among CD8+ T cells than CD4+.

Autoimmune disease history or systemic immunosuppression barred patients. At cycle 4 day 1, cycle 7 day 1, and baseline, blood was sampled. Sequenced by immunoSEQ multiplex PCR; TCRdb stores in-frame clones only, minus some. Of 70,000 to 90,000 clones listed, roughly 89% are singletons. The clonotype was recovered from an adult with an advanced solid tumor such as melanoma, head and neck, liver or kidney cancer. The chain is built from TRBV21-1 and TRBJ2-7; TRBD1, as called in the table, went unchecked against the DNA. TRBV21-1 is noted as a pseudogene. The sequenced sample was CD4+ or CD8+ T cells sorted from blood, obtained in a trial of the OX40 agonist ivuxolimab. For the CDR3, the DNA is TGTGCCAGCAGCAAAGAGGAGGAGGTGGCAGGGGTAGCCTACGAGCAGTACTTC. It codes for CASSKEEEVAGVAYEQYF.